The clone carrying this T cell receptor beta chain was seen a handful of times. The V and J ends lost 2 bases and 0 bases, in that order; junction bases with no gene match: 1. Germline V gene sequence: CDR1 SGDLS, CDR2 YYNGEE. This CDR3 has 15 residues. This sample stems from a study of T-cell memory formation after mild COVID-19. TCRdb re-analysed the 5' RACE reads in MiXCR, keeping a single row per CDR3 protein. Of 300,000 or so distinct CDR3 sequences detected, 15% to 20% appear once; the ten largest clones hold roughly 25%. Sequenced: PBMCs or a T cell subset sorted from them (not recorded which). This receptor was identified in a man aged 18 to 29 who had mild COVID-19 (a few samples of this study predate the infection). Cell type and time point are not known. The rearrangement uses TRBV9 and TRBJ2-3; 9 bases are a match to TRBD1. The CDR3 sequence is CASSVGTGSTDTQYF. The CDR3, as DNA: TGTGCCAGCAGCGTCGGGACAGGGAGCACAGATACGCAGTATTTT.